This T cell receptor beta chain was sequenced in a study of shared clonotypes between healthy human individuals. As for the study in general: In total, the donors were two women and a few men aged 18 to 49. Points from the study as a whole: Generation probabilities of non-shared clonotypes were lower (relative to those shared by all four donors).

In the sorted-subset replicate PCRs, 150 to 250 ng DNA, 25,000 to 30,000 T cell genomes, was used. Measured with immunoSEQ multiplex PCR; TCRdb has only the in-frame clones, and not every one. In the table there are under 600,000 clones, 95% to 98% of which are singletons. Of note for this clone: What it binds is not known.

The sample was naive CD4+ T cells sorted from blood. Documented subset: CD45RA+ positively selected. This TCR was sampled from a woman aged 30 to 39 in good health.

The CDR3 spells CASSPGQNPGNTIYF. The CDR3 DNA is TGTGCCAGCAGCCCGGGCCAAAACCCTGGAAACACCATATATTTT. The rearrangement joins TRBV7-9 to TRBJ1-3; D gene ambiguous. The germline V and J ends were trimmed by 5 bases and 2 bases, with 13 bases remaining between them. This CDR3 is 15 amino acids long. Germline values: CDR1 SEHNR, CDR2 FQNEAQ (reference sequence). The complete variable domain, with remaining parts taken from reference TRBV7-9 and TRBJ1-3, reads DTGVSQNPRHKITKRGQNVTFRCDPISEHNRLYWYRQTLGQGPEFLTYFQNEAQLEKSRLLSDRFSAERPKGSFSTLEIQRTEQGDSAMYLCASSPGQNPGNTIYFGEGSWLTVV.